The rows below give T cell receptor beta chains drawn from one sample of a study of T cell responses to AZD1222 COVID-19 vaccine. Libraries were prepared by immunoSEQ multiplex PCR; TCRdb keeps only in-frame clonotypes and omits some of them. The sample lists around 140,000 clones; approximately 85% were seen once. The specimen was peripheral blood, collected on day 0 of AZD1222 vaccination. These receptor sequences come from an adult in good health. The CDR3 runs from the conserved cysteine through the conserved F or W. Each record gives: D gene, clone size, J gene, V gene, CDR3 DNA, CDR3 protein. A D gene is named only where the DNA matches it firmly. The size of a clone is reported for some rows only, either as once, few or many, or as a class for expanded clones.

- few TRBJ1-3 TRBV29-1 TGCAGCGTTGATCAAGGCGCCTCTGGAAACACCATATATTTT CSVDQGASGNTIYF
TRBD1 - TRBJ2-2 TRBV3-1/TRBV3-2 TGTGCCAGCAGCCAACTGGGGACAGGGCTATCAGGGGAGCTGTTTTTT CASSQLGTGLSGELFF
- - TRBJ2-7 TRBV30 TGTGCCTGGAGTGTAATGCTTCAGGACTACGAGCAGTACTTC CAWSVMLQDYEQYF
- - TRBJ2-3 TRBV3-1/TRBV3-2 TGTGCCAGCAGCCAAGATCCCTCGTTGGCAGATACGCAGTATTTT CASSQDPSLADTQYF
- - TRBJ1-2 TRBV9 TGTGCCAGCAGCACAGGGACGTCGAAGGGCTACACCTTC CASSTGTSKGYTF
- - TRBJ1-1 TRBV20-1 TGCAGTGCTACAGGGAACACTGAAGCTTTCTTT CSATGNTEAFF
- once TRBJ2-1 TRBV4-1 TGCGCCAGCAGCCAAGACAGCGATGAGCAGTTCTTC CASSQDSDEQFF
TRBD2 once TRBJ2-7 TRBV10-1 TGCGCCAGCAGTCAACGGGGGGGCGGAGTGGCCGAGCAGTACTTC CASSQRGGGVAEQYF
TRBD1 - TRBJ1-2 TRBV10-1 TGCGCCAGCGGGGACAGGGGGAATGGCTACACCTTC CASGDRGNGYTF
- - TRBJ1-2 TRBV19 TGTGCCAGTATTCAGTACTCCGACTATGGCTACACCTTC CASIQYSDYGYTF
- - TRBJ1-2 TRBV6-5 TGTGCCAGCGGGGCGTCAATTAACTATGGCTACACCTTC CASGASINYGYTF
- - TRBJ1-3 TRBV6-5 TGTGCCAGCGATGGGGGTCCTGGAAACACCATATATTTT CASDGGPGNTIYF
- many TRBJ2-2 TRBV27 TGTGCCAGCAGTTTAGAGGTTTCAGGGGCCGGGGAGCTGTTTTTT CASSLEVSGAGELFF
- - TRBJ2-7 TRBV5-6 TGTGCCAGCAGCTTCTGGACAGTTAGCTCCTACGAGCAGTACTTC CASSFWTVSSYEQYF
- once TRBJ1-1 TRBV19 TGTGCCAGTAGTACAGGGGTAGGGATGAACACTGAAGCTTTCTTT CASSTGVGMNTEAFF
- few TRBJ1-5 TRBV19 TGTGCCAGTAACCCTGGACCTCTAGGCAATCAGCCCCAGCATTTT CASNPGPLGNQPQHF
TRBD2 once TRBJ2-7 TRBV11-2 TGTGCCAGCAGGGGACTAGCGAGACCTTACGAGCAGTACTTC CASRGLARPYEQYF
TRBD1 - TRBJ1-5 TRBV10-2 TGCGCCAGCAGTGACAGGGGGGTTAGTCAGCCCCAGCATTTT CASSDRGVSQPQHF
- - TRBJ1-1 TRBV20-1 TGCAGTGCTAGAGATGATGATGAAGCTTTCTTT CSARDDDEAFF
- - TRBJ1-3 TRBV3-1/TRBV3-2 TGTGCCAGCAGCCAAGGGACTTCTGGAAACACCATATATTTT CASSQGTSGNTIYF
- - TRBJ1-1 TRBV7-2 TGTGCCAGCAGCTTAACCGGAACTGAAGCTTTCTTT CASSLTGTEAFF
- few TRBJ2-1 TRBV5-1 TGCGCCAGCAGCTTGATGGTGCAGGCAGGCAATGAGCAGTTCTTC CASSLMVQAGNEQFF
- few TRBJ2-1 TRBV3-1/TRBV3-2 TGTGCCAGCAGCCAAGATTATGACACCGGGTATGAGCAGTTCTTC CASSQDYDTGYEQFF
- - TRBJ2-3 TRBV12-3/TRBV12-4 TGTGCCAGCGGCCCCGTAGGGGCAGATACGCAGTATTTT CASGPVGADTQYF
- - TRBJ2-3 TRBV4-2 TGTGCCAGCAGCCAAGGAGGGGCGCCTAGCACAGATACGCAGTATTTT CASSQGGAPSTDTQYF
TRBD1 - TRBJ1-2 TRBV11-2 TGTGCCAGCAGCCCCGGGACAGGGGTTAGAGGCTACACCTTC CASSPGTGVRGYTF
- - TRBJ1-6 TRBV11-2 TGTGCCAGCAGCCCCCCCATCGGCACCCTCCACTTT CASSPPIGTLHF
- - TRBJ2-7 TRBV10-2 TGCGCCAGCAGCTCAAGGGAAATCAACTACGAGCAGTACTTC CASSSREINYEQYF
TRBD2 - TRBJ2-3 TRBV9 TGTGCCAGCAGCGTCTCTTCGGGACTAGCGGATTTCACTAGCACAGATACGCAGTATTTT CASSVSSGLADFTSTDTQYF
- - TRBJ2-1 TRBV21-1 TGTGCCACCGGGGGGAGCAACAATGAGCAGTTCTTC CATGGSNNEQFF
- - TRBJ2-1 TRBV3-1/TRBV3-2 TGTGCCAGCAGTAACCGACTAGACAATGAGCAGTTCTTC CASSNRLDNEQFF
- few TRBJ1-2 TRBV9 TGTGCCAGCAGCCCTCGGGGAGCTGGCTATGGCTACACCTTC CASSPRGAGYGYTF
TRBD1 - TRBJ2-7 TRBV11-3 TGTGCCAGCAGTCTTACAGGGGGCTACGAGCAGTACTTC CASSLTGGYEQYF
- - TRBJ2-6 TRBV5-6 TGTGCCAGCAGCTTGATATCTGGGGCCAACGTCCTGACTTTC CASSLISGANVLTF
- - TRBJ1-2 TRBV2 TGTGCCAGCAGTGAATTGGAGTCTTTCCGTGGGGATGGCTACACCTTC CASSELESFRGDGYTF
- - TRBJ1-5 TRBV21-1 TGTGCCAGCAGCAAAAAGACGAGGGGCACCTACAATCAGCCCCAGCATTTT CASSKKTRGTYNQPQHF
- - TRBJ2-7 TRBV19 TGTGCCAGTAGTATAGAGGGCCCGACGGGCGAGCAGTACTTC CASSIEGPTGEQYF
- once TRBJ2-5 TRBV29-1 TGCAGCGCCGTATCTCGGGAGACCCAGTACTTC CSAVSRETQYF
- few TRBJ2-5 TRBV14 TGTGCCAGCAGCCCCCCCGCGGGGAGCCAAATTTCGGGAGAGACCCAGTACTTC CASSPPAGSQISGETQYF
TRBD2 - TRBJ2-1 TRBV5-1 TGCGCCAGCAGCGCCGGACTAGAGGATGAGCAGTTCTTC CASSAGLEDEQFF
TRBD1 - TRBJ2-7 TRBV11-2 TGTGCCAGCAGCGCTCGGACAGGGGCCCTTTCCTACGAGCAGTACTTC CASSARTGALSYEQYF
- - TRBJ1-2 TRBV19 TGTGCCAGTAGTATGCCCCCTGCGGGGCCCGGGGCTGACTATGGCTACACCTTC CASSMPPAGPGADYGYTF